A single sample gave rise to the 6 T cell receptor beta chains below, sequenced in a study of blood T cell repertoires in COVID-19 (dated by TCRdb to 2018 to 2021). Receptor amplification or capture employed the immunoSEQ multiplex PCR assay. TCRdb stores this immuneACCESS table with in-frame sequences only. Part of the clones is absent; in the studies checked, under half of the shortfall reflects unresolved V genes, and no reason is known for the rest. This sample has about 30,000 clones in its table, and 80% to 90% of those were observed once. More than 13% of the sample is held by the ten biggest clonotypes. The specimen sequenced was peripheral blood. Source of these receptors: a man aged 55 to 70 with active COVID-19.

The chain employs TRBV20-1 and TRBJ2-1; possibly TRBD1 for D (6 bases). This CDR3 comprises 14 residues. Germline CDR1 reads DFQATT; CDR2 reads SNEGSKA (reference sequence). Trimming cost V 3 bases and J 8 bases, with 17 bases left between them. CDR3 nucleotide sequence: TGCAGTGCTAGTCTTGGACAGCTCAAATATGAGCAGTTCTTC. Its protein is CSASLGQLKYEQFF.

V is TRBV12-3 or TRBV12-4 and J is TRBJ2-7, with TRBD1 as a possible D gene (5 bases). The CDR3 loop spans 13 amino acids. V was shortened by 3 bases and J by 3 bases, with 9 bases between the two germline ends. The CDR3 nucleotides read TGTGCCAGCAGTTTGGGGCAGGGCTACGAGCAGTACTTC. This encodes CASSLGQGYEQYF.

This clone was counted once. This chain joins TRBV5-8 and TRBJ2-7; maybe TRBD2 (5 bases). The CDR3 runs to 13 residues. CDR1 SGHTS and CDR2 YDEGEE come from the germline V gene. V lost 4 bases and J lost 5, with 13 bases in between. The CDR3, as DNA: TGTGCCAGCAGCCGTTATAGGAGGCACGAGCAGTACTTC. Translated, it gives CASSRYRRHEQYF.

In this sample, this clone turned up a few times. The chain has TRBV11-2 and TRBJ2-7, with D possibly being TRBD2 (5 bases). V was cut by 11 bases and J by 1 base, with 12 bases left in between. Germline V gene sequence: CDR1 SGHAT, CDR2 FQNNGV. The CDR3 has 12 residues. The CDR3 DNA sequence: TGTGCCGAGAGAGGGTTGTCCTACGAGCAGTACTTC. It translates to CAERGLSYEQYF.

The chain recombines TRBV7-8 with TRBJ1-5; 8 bases line up with TRBD1. CDR1 and CDR2 (germline): SGHVS, FQNEAQ. This CDR3 spans 13 amino acids. V lost 5 bases to trimming and J lost 6 bases; unmatched junction nucleotides: 3. The CDR3 DNA sequence: TGTGCCAGCAGCGAGGACAGGGCTCAGCCCCAGCATTTT. Translated: CASSEDRAQPQHF.

The chain recombines TRBV27 with TRBJ2-2, with TRBD2 matching over 11 bases. The germline gives CDR1 MNHEY, CDR2 SMNVEV (reference sequence). This CDR3 spans 16 amino acids. With V trimmed by 3 bases and J by 6 bases, 6 bases remained unmatched. The CDR3 reads CASSFRLAGTAGELFF. In DNA form, the CDR3 reads TGTGCCAGCAGTTTTAGACTAGCGGGAACTGCCGGGGAGCTGTTTTTT.